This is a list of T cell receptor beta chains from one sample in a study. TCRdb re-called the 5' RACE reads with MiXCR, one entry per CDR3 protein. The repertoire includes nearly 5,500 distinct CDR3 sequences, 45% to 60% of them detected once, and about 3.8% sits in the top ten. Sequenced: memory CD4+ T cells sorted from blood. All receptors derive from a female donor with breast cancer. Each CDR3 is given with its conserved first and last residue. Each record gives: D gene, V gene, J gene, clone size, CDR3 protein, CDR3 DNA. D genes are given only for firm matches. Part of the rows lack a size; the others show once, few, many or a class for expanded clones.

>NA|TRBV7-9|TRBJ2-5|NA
CASSFLQGEETQYF
TGTGCCAGCAGCTTCTTACAGGGAGAAGAGACCCAGTACTTC
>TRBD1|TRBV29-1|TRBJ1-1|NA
CSSWDRDAEAFF
TGCAGCTCGTGGGACAGGGACGCTGAAGCTTTCTTT
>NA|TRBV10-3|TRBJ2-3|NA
CAISESASNRGDTQYF
TGTGCCATCAGTGAGTCTGCTAGCAATAGGGGAGATACGCAGTATTTT
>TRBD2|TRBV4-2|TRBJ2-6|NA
CASSLGGWNSGANVLTF
TGTGCCAGCAGCCTCGGGGGGTGGAACTCTGGGGCCAACGTCCTGACTTTC
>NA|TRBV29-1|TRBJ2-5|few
CSARTDYQETQYF
TGCAGCGCCAGGACAGACTACCAAGAGACCCAGTACTTC
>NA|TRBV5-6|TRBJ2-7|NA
CASSLFEYEQYF
TGTGCCAGCAGCTTGTTCGAGTACGAGCAGTACTTC
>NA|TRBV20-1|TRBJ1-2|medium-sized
CSASINYGYTF
TGCAGTGCTAGTATTAACTATGGCTACACCTTC
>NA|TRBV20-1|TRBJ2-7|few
CSARDMQFEEYF
TGCAGTGCTAGAGATATGCAGTTTGAGGAGTACTTC
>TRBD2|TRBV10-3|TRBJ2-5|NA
CASSPLIGVAGVEGGETQYF
TGTGCCAGCAGCCCCCTAATTGGTGTAGCGGGAGTGGAAGGAGGGGAGACCCAGTACTTC
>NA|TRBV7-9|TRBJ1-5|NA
CASSPPGSNQPQHF
TGTGCCAGCAGCCCTCCAGGGAGCAATCAGCCCCAGCATTTT
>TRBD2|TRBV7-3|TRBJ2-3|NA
CASSITSGKADTQYF
TGTGCCAGCAGCATAACTAGCGGGAAAGCAGATACGCAGTATTTT
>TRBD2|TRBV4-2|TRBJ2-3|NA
CASSGSGGRVDTQYF
TGTGCCAGCAGCGGAAGCGGGGGGCGAGTAGATACGCAGTATTTT
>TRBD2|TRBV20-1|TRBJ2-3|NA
CSARRTSGRADTQYF
TGCAGTGCTAGACGGACTAGCGGGAGGGCAGATACGCAGTATTTT
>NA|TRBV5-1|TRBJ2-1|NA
CASSRLQGGALNNEQFF
TGCGCCAGCAGCCGCCTACAGGGCGGAGCTTTAAACAATGAGCAGTTCTTC
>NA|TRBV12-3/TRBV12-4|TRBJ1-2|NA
CASSSSRSGGYTF
TGTGCCAGCAGCTCCTCTAGGTCAGGCGGCTACACCTTC
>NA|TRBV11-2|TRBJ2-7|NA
CASSLDIRVYEQYF
TGTGCCAGCAGCTTAGATATCAGGGTTTACGAGCAGTACTTC
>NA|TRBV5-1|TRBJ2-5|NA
CASSPGLARVTFQETQYF
TGCGCCAGCAGTCCAGGATTGGCCCGTGTCACCTTCCAAGAGACCCAGTACTTC
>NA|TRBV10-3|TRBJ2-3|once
CATGGLTDTQYF
TGTGCCACCGGGGGACTCACAGATACGCAGTATTTT
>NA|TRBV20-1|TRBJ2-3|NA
CSARDHGSSYSFTDTQYF
TGCAGTGCTAGAGATCATGGATCTAGTTACAGTTTCACAGATACGCAGTATTTT
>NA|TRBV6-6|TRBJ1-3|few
CASRVGRNGNTIYF
TGTGCCAGCAGGGTGGGACGGAATGGAAACACCATATATTTT
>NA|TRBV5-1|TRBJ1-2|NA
CASAEPGHYGYTF
TGCGCCAGCGCAGAACCGGGCCACTATGGCTACACCTTC
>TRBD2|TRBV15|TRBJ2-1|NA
CATSSGLAGNNEQFF
TGTGCCACCAGCAGTGGACTAGCGGGAAACAATGAGCAGTTCTTC
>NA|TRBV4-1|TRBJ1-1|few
CASNLNPVGTEAFF
TGCGCCAGCAACCTGAACCCGGTGGGCACTGAAGCTTTCTTT
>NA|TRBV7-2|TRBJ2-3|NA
CASSLTTGATDTQYF
TGTGCCAGCAGCCTCACGACGGGGGCAACAGATACGCAGTATTTT
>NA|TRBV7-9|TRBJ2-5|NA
CASSNSPKTQYF
TGTGCCAGCAGCAACAGCCCGAAGACCCAGTACTTC
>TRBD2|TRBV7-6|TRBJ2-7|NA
CASSLEGLAGDEQYF
TGTGCCAGCAGCTTAGAGGGACTAGCGGGAGATGAGCAGTACTTC
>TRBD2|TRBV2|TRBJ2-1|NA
CASRSGLAGLEFF
TGTGCCAGCAGATCGGGACTAGCAGGGTTAGAGTTCTTC
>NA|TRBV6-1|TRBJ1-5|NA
CASSSGRNHQPQHF
TGTGCCAGCAGTTCGGGACGGAATCATCAGCCCCAGCATTTT
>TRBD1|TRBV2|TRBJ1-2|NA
CASIFGQGDSGYTF
TGTGCCAGCATTTTCGGACAGGGTGATTCTGGCTACACCTTC
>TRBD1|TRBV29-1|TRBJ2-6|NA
CSVEDQGAGGANVLTF
TGCAGCGTAGAAGACCAGGGGGCGGGCGGGGCCAACGTCCTGACTTTC
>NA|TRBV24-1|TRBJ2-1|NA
CATGGEQFF
TGTGCCACCGGCGGTGAGCAGTTCTTC
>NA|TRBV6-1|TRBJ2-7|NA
CASSPIASSAYEQYF
TGTGCCAGCAGTCCGATTGCCAGCTCTGCCTACGAGCAGTACTTC
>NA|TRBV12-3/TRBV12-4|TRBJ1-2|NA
CASSLLDSLSF
TGTGCCAGCAGTTTATTAGACTCTCTCAGCTTC
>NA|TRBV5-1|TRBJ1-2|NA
CASSFTGSGYTF
TGCGCCAGCAGCTTTACAGGGAGCGGCTACACCTTC
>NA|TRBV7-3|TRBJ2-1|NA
CASSSTFGSSDNEQFF
TGTGCCAGCAGCTCCACTTTTGGGAGTTCTGACAATGAGCAGTTCTTC
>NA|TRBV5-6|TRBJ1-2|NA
CASSSLQGFHGYTF
TGTGCCAGCAGCTCCTTACAGGGATTTCATGGCTACACCTTC
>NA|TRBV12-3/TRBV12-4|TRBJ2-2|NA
CASSLVQGHTGELFF
TGTGCCAGCAGTTTAGTACAGGGACACACCGGGGAGCTGTTTTTT
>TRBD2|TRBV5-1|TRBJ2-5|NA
CASSLSGRETQYF
TGCGCCAGCAGCTTGAGCGGGAGAGAGACCCAGTACTTC
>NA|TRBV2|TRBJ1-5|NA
CASSDWDGNRPQHF
TGTGCCAGCAGTGATTGGGACGGGAATCGGCCCCAGCATTTT
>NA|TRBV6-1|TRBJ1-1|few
CASTGWKNTEAFF
TGTGCCAGCACGGGATGGAAGAACACTGAAGCTTTCTTT
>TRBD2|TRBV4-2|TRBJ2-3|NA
CASSQDLAGGLEVDTQYF
TGTGCCAGCAGCCAAGACTTAGCGGGGGGGCTTGAGGTAGATACGCAGTATTTT
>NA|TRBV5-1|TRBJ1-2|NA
CASSLTSGRSLTGYTF
TGCGCCAGCAGCTTGACTTCAGGGAGGTCCCTCACTGGCTACACCTTC